The 19 T cell receptor beta chains in this list originate from one sample, sequenced in a study of tumor-infiltrating lymphocytes in primary liver carcinoma. Co-extraction of RNA and DNA was performed on roughly 20-31 mg of unsorted bulk tissue. Reverse transcription of roughly 0.5 ug total RNA with a constant-region primer produced TCR beta cDNA. Nested multiplex PCR, run for three rounds with slightly modified ARM-PCR, yielded TCR beta libraries. Rounds one and two of PCR, each of 10 cycles, were primed with TRBV1-TRBV30 forward primers and a C-beta reverse primer. From the multiplex PCR reads, TCRdb called clonotypes with MiXCR, one entry per CDR3 protein. Found here are tens of thousands of distinct CDR3 sequences, approximately 70% of them singletons; the top ten hold less than 45%. The sample consisted of liver tumor tissue from sampling region 1. The subset was: tumor region T1, superior pole. Receptors were obtained from a man aged 40-50 years with primary liver carcinoma and hepatitis B virus infection.

Concerning this clonotype itself: A read error may account for a junction end that differs from germline. This sequence joins TRBV7-8 and TRBJ2-2; 7 bases fit TRBD2. Germline CDR1 reads SGHVS; CDR2 reads FQNEAQ. This CDR3 has 16 residues. In DNA, the CDR3 is TGTGCCAGCAGCCTTGCGGGAGTCTTGAACACAGGGGAGCTGTTTTTT. Translated, it gives CASSLAGVLNTGELFF.

The sample holds one count of this clonotype. The chain carries TRBV11-2 and TRBJ2-1; TRBD2 matches at 7 bases. V lost 5 bases, J lost 9 bases, and 7 bases stayed unmatched. From germline, CDR1 is SGHAT and CDR2 FQNNGV. The CDR3 consists of 13 residues. CDR3 in DNA: TGTGCCAGCAGCCTTGACGGGGGGAGTGAGCAGTTCTTC. Translation gives CASSLDGGSEQFF.

Note on this clonotype: The junction departs from the called germline gene at one end, perhaps through a read error. The chain joins TRBV11-2 to TRBJ2-7, with D possibly TRBD2 on 6 matching bases. Germline-derived CDR1 and CDR2 are SGHAT and FQNNGV. This CDR3 has 13 residues. CDR3 residues: CAISFGGASEQHF. CDR3 nucleotides: TGTGCCATCAGCTTCGGAGGGGCCAGCGAGCAGCACTTC.

Concerning this clonotype itself: The junction departs from the called germline gene at one end, perhaps through a read error. This sequence joins TRBV11-1 and TRBJ2-1; the D call may be TRBD1 or TRBD2 (5 bases each). This CDR3 has 15 amino acids. From germline, CDR1 is SGHAT and CDR2 FQDESV (reference sequence). CDR3 residues: CASTLTGTTYNERFF. The DNA for the CDR3 is TGTGCCAGCACCTTAACCGGGACGACCTACAATGAGCGGTTCTTC.

On this clonotype itself: Mismatch with germline at one junction end may stem from a read error. This sequence joins TRBV11-2 and TRBJ1-4, with no clear D. The CDR3 length is 19 residues. Looked up from germline, CDR1 is SGHAT and CDR2 is FQNNGV. CDR3 sequence: CASSPKRQRTSATNKKLSF. CDR3 bases: TGTGCCAGCAGCCCGAAGCGTCAAAGGACGTCCGCAACTAATAAAAAACTGTCGTTT.

Of note for this clonotype: A read error is likely, as this CDR3 ends without the conserved phenylalanine or tryptophan. No DNA is shown, since the ends of the CDR3 on it are uncertain; the CDR3 is the one TCRdb lists. The chain has TRBV11-2 and TRBJ2-5; the tabulated D call, TRBD2, remains unverified against the DNA. With termini counted, the CDR3 has 16 amino acids. Germline lookup yields CDR1 SGHAT and CDR2 FQNNGV. CDR3 protein: CTSSQTPGGGKETQHY.

About this clonotype itself: One end of the junction is discordant with germline, which a read error may explain. V is TRBV12-3 or TRBV12-4 and J is TRBJ2-7, with TRBD1 matching 11 bases. CDR3 length: 15 amino acids. The CDR3 DNA reads as TGTACCAGCACTATGGGGACAGGGGGGTCCTACGAGCTGTACTTC. It yields the protein CTSTMGTGGSYELYF.

This clonotype was seen once. Because the CDR3 is missing its conserved closing phenylalanine or tryptophan, this is likely a read error. J is TRBJ2-7 and V is TRBV11-2; 7 bases are shared with TRBD1. The CDR3 sequence is 15 residues long. Germline CDR1 is SGHAT and CDR2 is FQNNGV. CDR3 amino acids: CVSSSEVDRAYEQYI. As DNA, the CDR3 is TGTGTCAGCAGCTCCGAAGTCGACAGGGCTTACGAGCAGTACATC.

This clonotype was counted once. The conserved phenylalanine or tryptophan is not found at the CDR3 terminus, so this likely reflects a read error. It is unclear where the CDR3 begins or ends on the DNA, so no DNA is shown, and the CDR3 is as TCRdb lists it. The rearrangement joins TRBV11-2 to TRBJ2-3; TRBD1, the table's D call, was not compared with the DNA. The CDR3 numbers 16 amino acids, ends counted. The germline CDR1 and CDR2 sequences are SGHAT and FQNNGV. This chain's CDR3 is CASTLGGATGTDTQYL.

Notes on this clonotype: Germline is not matched at one junction end, which may reflect a read error. The CDR3 nucleotides are TGTGCCGTCAGTGCGTATGAGAGCGATCAGCCCCAGCATTTT. Translated: CAVSAYESDQPQHF. The rearrangement links TRBV10-3 to TRBJ1-5; no clear D gene. This CDR3 has 14 amino acids. Germline values: CDR1 ENHRY, CDR2 SYGVKD.

In this sample, this clonotype turned up many times. V is TRBV5-5 and J is TRBJ2-1; TRBD2 matches at 11 bases. Per the germline V gene, CDR1 is SGHKS and CDR2 is YYEKEE (reference sequence). V gave up 3 bases and J gave up 4 bases; unmatched junction bases: 6. This CDR3 has 16 amino acids. CDR3 residues: CASSYQTSGTYNEQFF. The CDR3 region has the DNA TGTGCCAGCAGCTATCAGACTAGCGGGACATACAATGAGCAGTTCTTC.

As for this clonotype: The junction and the germline gene differ at one end; a read error may be behind it. The chain combines TRBV10-3 with TRBJ1-5; unclear D gene. Germline CDR1 ENHRY, CDR2 SYGVKD. This CDR3 contains 14 residues. Here the CDR3 reads CAIGEYEGDRPQHF. The CDR3 region has the DNA TGTGCCATCGGTGAGTATGAGGGCGACCGGCCCCAGCATTTT.

By proportion, this clonotype is medium-sized (0.01 to 0.1%). The CDR3: CASNNRGGNDQPQHF. The CDR3 bases are TGTGCCAGCAACAATCGGGGAGGGAACGATCAGCCCCAGCATTTT. This chain joins TRBV6-2 or TRBV6-3 and TRBJ1-5; no clear D gene. The CDR3 consists of 15 residues. Between the trimmed V and J ends, which lost 7 bases and 5 bases, there was a span of 18 bases. CDR1 MNHEY and CDR2 SVGEGT come from the germline V gene.

With respect to this clonotype: The CDR3 does not end in the conserved phenylalanine or tryptophan, so this is likely a read error. The chain carries TRBV11-2 and TRBJ1-5; D unresolved. CDR3 size: 13 residues. Trimming took off 3 bases at V and 7 bases at J, with 10 bases between the two ends. Germline V gene data show CDR1 as SGHAT and CDR2 as FQNNGV. The CDR3 reads CASSFDGGQPQHL. The CDR3 bases are TGTGCCAGCAGCTTTGATGGCGGACAGCCCCAGCATTTA.

To note about this clonotype: Germline is not matched at one junction end, which may reflect a read error. V gene TRBV14 combines with J gene TRBJ2-3; 13 bases map to TRBD2. The CDR3 runs 18 residues. Germline-derived CDR1 and CDR2 are SGHDN and FVKESK. CDR3 amino acids: CASSQGFGTSGNTDTRYF. Here the CDR3 DNA reads TGTGCCAGCAGCCAAGGGTTCGGGACTAGCGGGAACACAGATACGCGGTATTTT.

Details on this clonotype: The junction differs from germline at one of its ends, possibly a read error. The V gene is TRBV11-2, the J gene TRBJ2-5, with D perhaps TRBD2 (5 bases). This CDR3 has 18 residues. Germline CDR1 SGHAT, CDR2 FQNNGV. The CDR3 sequence is CASSLTRLALGKKDTQYF. The CDR3 bases are TGTGCCAGCAGCTTAACGAGGCTAGCCTTGGGAAAAAAAGATACCCAGTACTTC.

With regard to this clonotype: Germline is not matched at one junction end, which may reflect a read error. The V call is TRBV11-2, the J call TRBJ2-7, with a tentative D call TRBD2 (6 bases). The CDR3 covers 14 residues. Germline loops: CDR1 SGHAT, CDR2 FQNNGV. CDR3 in DNA: TGTGCCAGCAGCTTAGAAGGAGGGCCCTACGAGCCGTATTTC. This sequence encodes CASSLEGGPYEPYF.

On this clonotype: The CDR3 end shows no conserved phenylalanine or tryptophan, and so a read error is likely. V gene TRBV6-2 or TRBV6-3 combines with J gene TRBJ2-1; 8 bases fit TRBD2. The length of the CDR3 is 14 residues. Germline CDR1 is MNHEY and CDR2 is SVGEGT. Trimming at V came to 10 bases and at J to 12 bases, leaving 17 bases not matched to a gene. The CDR3 protein is CANNYQRERPWQFL. DNA of the CDR3: TGTGCCAACAATTACCAGCGGGAGCGCCCCTGGCAGTTCCTC.

This clonotype was observed once. At one end, the junction sequence differs from germline, possibly due to a read error. The chain combines TRBV24-1 with TRBJ2-6; 8 bases fit TRBD1. Germline assignment: CDR1 KGHDR and CDR2 SFDVKD. The CDR3 totals 18 residues. The CDR3 coding sequence is TGTGCCACCAGTGATACCGGGACAGGCGACTCTGAGGCCAACGTCCTGACTTTC. The encoded protein is CATSDTGTGDSEANVLTF.